The TCR beta chain described here comes from a study of blood T cell repertoires in COVID-19. About the research overall: Both acute and convalescent COVID-19 samples were obtained from the United States, Italy and Spain. T cells, B-cell-depleted T cells, or PBMCs provided the cDNA or gDNA that served as material.

V shed 0 bases, J shed 2 bases, and the junction held 4 bases outside the gene matches. The CDR3 is 16 residues long. The V gene's germline CDR1 is MRHNA and CDR2 SNTAGT. Original methodology: Amplifying reference gene primers gave estimates of nucleated cell counts. Assay used: immunoSEQ multiplex PCR; TCRdb lists only in-frame clones, some missing. D and trimming were read from the DNA, whereas the V and J calls and clone size are those reported in that table. Of about 120,000 clones in the sample, roughly 79% were seen once. This chain links TRBV6-4 with TRBJ2-1, with 7 bases aligning to TRBD1. The clonotype comes from a human donor in a cohort sampled during active COVID-19. Source material: peripheral blood. CDR3 sequence (DNA): TGTGCCAGCAGTGACTCGACAGGGACCACCTACAATGAGCAGTTCTTC. This gives the protein CASSDSTGTTYNEQFF.